What follows is one T cell receptor (beta chain) and its context. Its antigen is undetermined. V gave up 4 bases and J gave up 3 bases; unmatched junction bases: 3. Germline V gives CDR1 SGHRS, CDR2 YFSETQ. The CDR3 sequence is 16 residues long. The PCR had 60 Vbeta and 13 Jbeta primers. Clones were sequenced by immunoSEQ multiplex PCR, and TCRdb holds only the in-frame ones, with some missing. The sample records roughly 120,000 clones, over 60% being singletons. Donors were ostensibly healthy at sampling, although undocumented immune exposures were probable. These data come from a study of cytomegalovirus exposure and HLA in healthy donors. Regarding the study as a whole: An analysis done earlier found most TCR beta V segments productive about 87% or about 30% of the time. For presence/absence analyses, sequencing depth was assumed to be roughly uniform across donors.

J is TRBJ2-1 and V is TRBV5-1; 14 bases align to TRBD2. This clonotype was obtained from a woman aged 18-30 years in good health and CMV-seropositive. Sequenced material: PBMCs. CDR3 in DNA: TGCGCCAGCAGCCCCGGGACTAGCGGGAGCTACAATGAGCAGTTCTTC. This codes for CASSPGTSGSYNEQFF.